This T cell receptor beta chain was sequenced in a study of T cells in Graves' hyperthyroidism and ophthalmopathy. This clonotype has ten or more counts. The diagnostic basis comprised clinical symptoms, serum thyroxine and TRAb, thyroid ultrasound and orbital computed tomography. Amplified TCR beta CDR3 regions derived from RNA transcripts. Primed by the HTBI set, a first-round RT-PCR was run on the TCR CDR3. In TCRdb, the multiplex PCR reads were re-called with MiXCR into one record per CDR3 protein. This table holds 660,000 or so distinct CDR3 sequences, less than 25% found once. The CDR3 runs to 16 residues. J was trimmed by 0 bases and V by 5 bases; bases with no gene match: 7. Per germline, CDR1 MDHEN and CDR2 SYDVKM.

The sequenced sample was blood. The clonotype was recovered from a man aged 25-45 years with Graves' ophthalmopathy. V usage is TRBV28 and J usage is TRBJ2-1; TRBD2 aligns across 7 bases. CDR3 nucleotide sequence: TGTGCCAGCAGTACGATCGGGGACTACTCCTACAATGAGCAGTTCTTC. It codes for CASSTIGDYSYNEQFF. Supplemented by reference TRBV28 and TRBJ2-1, the full variable domain reads DVKVTQSSRYLVKRTGEKVFLECVQDMDHENMFWYRQDPGLGLRLIYFSYDVKMKEKGDIPEGYSVSREKKERFSLILESASTNQTSMYLCASSTIGDYSYNEQFFGPGTRLTVL.